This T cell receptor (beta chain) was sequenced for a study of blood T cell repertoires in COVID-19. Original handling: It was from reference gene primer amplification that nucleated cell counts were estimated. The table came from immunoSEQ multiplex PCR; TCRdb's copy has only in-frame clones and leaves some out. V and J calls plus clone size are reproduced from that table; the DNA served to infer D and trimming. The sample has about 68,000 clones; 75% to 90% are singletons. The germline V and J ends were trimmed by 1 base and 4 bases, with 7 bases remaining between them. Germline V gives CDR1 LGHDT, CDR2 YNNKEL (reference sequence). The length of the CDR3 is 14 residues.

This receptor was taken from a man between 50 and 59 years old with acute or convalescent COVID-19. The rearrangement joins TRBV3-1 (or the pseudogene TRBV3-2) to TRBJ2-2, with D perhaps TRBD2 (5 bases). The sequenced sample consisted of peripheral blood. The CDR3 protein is CASSQVRGTGELFF. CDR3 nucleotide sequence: TGTGCCAGCAGCCAAGTTCGGGGCACCGGGGAGCTGTTTTTT.